This T cell receptor beta chain was captured in a study of T cell responses to AZD1222 COVID-19 vaccine. This clone appeared a single time. Repertoires were generated with immunoSEQ multiplex PCR, while TCRdb's copy carries only in-frame clones and drops some. The profile shows about 120,000 clones, about 88% of them singletons. J lost 5 bases, V lost 0 bases, and 5 bases had no gene match. This CDR3 has 14 amino acids. Germline CDR1 and CDR2: SQVTM and ANQGSEA. The TCR originated in an adult who received the AZD1222 COVID-19 vaccine. Sequenced here: peripheral blood, sampled 28 days after the second AZD1222 dose. The chain couples TRBV29-1 to TRBJ1-2; 8 positions agree with TRBD1. The CDR3 DNA is TGCAGCGTTGAAGATCAGGACAGGGATTATGGCTACACCTTC. This codes for CSVEDQDRDYGYTF.